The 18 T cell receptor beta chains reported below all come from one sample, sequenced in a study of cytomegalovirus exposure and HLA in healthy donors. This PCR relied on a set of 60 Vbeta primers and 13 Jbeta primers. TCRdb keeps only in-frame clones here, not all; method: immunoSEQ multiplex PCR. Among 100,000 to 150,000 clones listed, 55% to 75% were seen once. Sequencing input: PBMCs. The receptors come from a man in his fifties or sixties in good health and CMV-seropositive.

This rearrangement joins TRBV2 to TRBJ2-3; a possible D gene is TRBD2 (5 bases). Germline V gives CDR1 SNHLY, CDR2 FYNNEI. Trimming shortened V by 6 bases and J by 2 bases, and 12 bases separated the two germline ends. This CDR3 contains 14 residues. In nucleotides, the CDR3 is TGTGCCAGCAGAGAAACTAGAAACACAGATACGCAGTATTTT. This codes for CASRETRNTDTQYF. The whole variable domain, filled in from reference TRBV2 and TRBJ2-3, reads EPEVTQTPSHQVTQMGQEVILRCVPISNHLYFYWYRQILGQKVEFLVSFYNNEISEKSEIFDDQFSVERPDGSNFTLKIRSTKLEDSAMYFCASRETRNTDTQYFGPGTRLTVL.

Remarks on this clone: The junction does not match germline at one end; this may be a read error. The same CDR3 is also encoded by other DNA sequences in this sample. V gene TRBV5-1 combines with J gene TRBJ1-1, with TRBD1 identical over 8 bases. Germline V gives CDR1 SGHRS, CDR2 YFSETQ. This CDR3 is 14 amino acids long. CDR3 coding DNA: TGCGCCAGCACCCTCATGGACAGGGCAACTGAAGCCTTCTTT. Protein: CASTLMDRATEAFF.

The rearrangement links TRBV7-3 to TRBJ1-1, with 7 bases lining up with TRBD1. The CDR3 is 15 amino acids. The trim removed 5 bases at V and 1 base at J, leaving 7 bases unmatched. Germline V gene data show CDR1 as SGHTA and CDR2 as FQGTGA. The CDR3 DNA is TGTGCCAGCAGCCTCACAGGGGCGGGGAACACTGAAGCTTTCTTT. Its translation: CASSLTGAGNTEAFF. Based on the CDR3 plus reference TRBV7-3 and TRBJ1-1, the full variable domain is GAGVSQTPSNKVTEKGKYVELRCDPISGHTALYWYRQSLGQGPEFLIYFQGTGAADDSGLPNDRFFAVRPEGSVSTLKIQRTERGDSAVYLCASSLTGAGNTEAFFGQGTRLTVV.

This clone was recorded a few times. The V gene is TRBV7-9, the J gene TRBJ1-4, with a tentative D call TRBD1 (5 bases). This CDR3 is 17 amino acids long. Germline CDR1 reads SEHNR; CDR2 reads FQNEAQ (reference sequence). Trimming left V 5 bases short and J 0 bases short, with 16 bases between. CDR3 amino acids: CASSPRGGVATNEKLFF. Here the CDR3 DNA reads TGTGCCAGCAGCCCACGGGGGGGTGTTGCAACTAATGAAAAACTGTTTTTT.

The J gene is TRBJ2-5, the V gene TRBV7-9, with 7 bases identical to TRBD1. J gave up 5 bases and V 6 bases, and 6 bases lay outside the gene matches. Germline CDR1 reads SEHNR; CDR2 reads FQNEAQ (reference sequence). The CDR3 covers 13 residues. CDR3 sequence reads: CASRGPTGETQYF. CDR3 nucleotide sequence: TGTGCCAGCAGAGGGCCGACAGGGGAGACCCAGTACTTC.

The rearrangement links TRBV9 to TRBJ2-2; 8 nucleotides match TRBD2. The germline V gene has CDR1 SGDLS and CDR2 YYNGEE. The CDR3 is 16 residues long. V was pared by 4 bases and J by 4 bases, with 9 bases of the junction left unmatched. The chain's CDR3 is CASSPGLVSPTGELFF. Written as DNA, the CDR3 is TGTGCCAGCAGCCCGGGACTAGTTTCCCCCACCGGGGAGCTGTTTTTT.

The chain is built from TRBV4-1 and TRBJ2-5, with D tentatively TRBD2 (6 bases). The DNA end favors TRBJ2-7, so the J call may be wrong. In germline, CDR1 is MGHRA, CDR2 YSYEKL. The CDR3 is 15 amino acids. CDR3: CASSQDRGSSYEQYF. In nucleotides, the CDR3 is TGCGCCAGCAGCCAAGACCGGGGGAGCTCCTACGAGCAGTACTTC.

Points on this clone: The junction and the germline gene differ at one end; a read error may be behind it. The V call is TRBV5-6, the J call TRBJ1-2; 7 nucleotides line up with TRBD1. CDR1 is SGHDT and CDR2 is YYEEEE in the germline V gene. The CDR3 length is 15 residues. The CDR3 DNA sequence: TGTGCCAGCAGCTTGGTAAGGGGACAGATCTATCGCTACACCTTC. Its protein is CASSLVRGQIYRYTF.

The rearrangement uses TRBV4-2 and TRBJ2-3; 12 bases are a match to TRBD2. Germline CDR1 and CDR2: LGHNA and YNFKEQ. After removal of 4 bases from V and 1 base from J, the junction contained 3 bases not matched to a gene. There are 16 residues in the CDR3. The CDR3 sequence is CASSPLAGGRTDTQYF. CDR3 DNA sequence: TGTGCCAGCAGCCCCCTAGCGGGGGGGCGCACAGATACGCAGTATTTT.

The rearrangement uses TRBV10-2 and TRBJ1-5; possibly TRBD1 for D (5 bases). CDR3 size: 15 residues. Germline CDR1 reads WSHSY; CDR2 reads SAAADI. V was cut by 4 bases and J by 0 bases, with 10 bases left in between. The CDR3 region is CASSGTPYSNQPQHF. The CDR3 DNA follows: TGCGCCAGCAGTGGGACACCATATAGCAATCAGCCCCAGCATTTT.

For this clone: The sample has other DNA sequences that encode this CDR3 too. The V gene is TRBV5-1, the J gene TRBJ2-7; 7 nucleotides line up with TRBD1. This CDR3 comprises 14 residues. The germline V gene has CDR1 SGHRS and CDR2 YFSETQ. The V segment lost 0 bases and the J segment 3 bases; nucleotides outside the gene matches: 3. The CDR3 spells CASSLETGSYEQYF. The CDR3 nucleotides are TGCGCCAGCAGCTTGGAGACAGGGAGCTACGAGCAGTACTTC.

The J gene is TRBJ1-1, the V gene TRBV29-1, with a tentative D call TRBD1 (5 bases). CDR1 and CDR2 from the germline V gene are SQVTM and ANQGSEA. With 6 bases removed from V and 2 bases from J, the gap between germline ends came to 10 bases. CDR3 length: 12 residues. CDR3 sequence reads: CSVTEYNTEAFF. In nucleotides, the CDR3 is TGCAGCGTGACAGAGTACAACACTGAAGCTTTCTTT.

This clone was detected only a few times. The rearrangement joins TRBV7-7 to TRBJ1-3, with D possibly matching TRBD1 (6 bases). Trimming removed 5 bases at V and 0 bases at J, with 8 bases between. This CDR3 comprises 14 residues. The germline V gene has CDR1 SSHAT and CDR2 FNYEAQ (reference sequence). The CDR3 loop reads CASSQGHSGNTIYF. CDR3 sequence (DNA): TGTGCCAGCAGCCAGGGACACTCTGGAAACACCATATATTTT.

The CDR3 reads CASSGGGGGTDTQYF. In nucleotides, the CDR3 is TGTGCCAGCAGCGGAGGTGGGGGGGGGACAGATACGCAGTATTTT. The chain links TRBV9 to TRBJ2-3; TRBD2 aligns across 7 bases. The CDR3 covers 15 residues. CDR1 is SGDLS, CDR2 YYNGEE, per germline. V was pared by 3 bases and J by 3 bases, with 7 bases of the junction left unmatched.

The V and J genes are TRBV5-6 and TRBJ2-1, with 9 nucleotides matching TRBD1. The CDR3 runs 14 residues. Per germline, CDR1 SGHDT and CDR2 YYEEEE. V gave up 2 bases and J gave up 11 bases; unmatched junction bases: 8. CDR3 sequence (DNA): TGTGCCAGCAGCTTCCGGGACAGGGTAGTTCAGCAGTTCTTC. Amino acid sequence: CASSFRDRVVQQFF.

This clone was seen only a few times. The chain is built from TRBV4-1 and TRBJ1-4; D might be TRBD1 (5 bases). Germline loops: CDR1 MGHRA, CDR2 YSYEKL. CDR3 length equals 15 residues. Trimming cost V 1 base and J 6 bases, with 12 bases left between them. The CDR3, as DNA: TGCGCCAGCAGCCAAGGGGGGAGGTTGGATGAAAAACTGTTTTTT. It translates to CASSQGGRLDEKLFF.

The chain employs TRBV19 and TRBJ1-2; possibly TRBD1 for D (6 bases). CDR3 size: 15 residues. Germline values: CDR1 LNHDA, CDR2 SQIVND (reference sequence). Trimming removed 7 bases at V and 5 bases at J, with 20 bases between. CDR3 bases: TGTGCCAGTACCCCGGGGGGGGCAACCCGGTATGGCTACACCTTC. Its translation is CASTPGGATRYGYTF. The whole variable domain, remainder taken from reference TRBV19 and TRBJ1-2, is DGGITQSPKYLFRKEGQNVTLSCEQNLNHDAMYWYRQDPGQGLRLIYYSQIVNDFQKGDIAEGYSVSREKKESFPLTVTSAQKNPTAFYLCASTPGGATRYGYTFGSGTRLTVV.

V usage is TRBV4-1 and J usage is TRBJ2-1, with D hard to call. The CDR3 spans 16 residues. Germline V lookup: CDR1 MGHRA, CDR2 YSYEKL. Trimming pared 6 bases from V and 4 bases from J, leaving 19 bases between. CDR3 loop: CASRASSQFEYNEQFF. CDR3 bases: TGCGCCAGCAGAGCATCTAGTCAGTTCGAATACAATGAGCAGTTCTTC.